Listed here is a single T cell receptor (beta chain). What it binds is not known. V trimming: 0 bases; J trimming: 7 bases; junction bases outside the gene matches: 6. Looked up from germline, CDR1 is MNHNY and CDR2 is SVGAGI (reference sequence). The CDR3 is 15 residues long. The entry originates in a study of cytomegalovirus exposure and HLA in healthy donors. Study findings and constraints: Equally common other TCR beta chains were less clonally expanded than HLA-associated ones, a later analysis found.

PCR amplification relied on 60 Vbeta primers (plus 13 Jbeta primers). Sequencing used immunoSEQ multiplex PCR; TCRdb keeps in-frame clones, though not all of them. This sample yields about 130,000 clones, of which approximately 62% are seen a single time; under 2% belongs to the top ten. This clonotype was sampled from a human donor in good health. The sample was PBMCs. J is TRBJ2-7 and V is TRBV6-6; 10 bases are shared with TRBD1. CDR3 in amino acids: CASSYSRDRGSEQYF. CDR3 bases: TGTGCCAGCAGTTACTCGAGGGACAGGGGATCTGAGCAGTACTTC.